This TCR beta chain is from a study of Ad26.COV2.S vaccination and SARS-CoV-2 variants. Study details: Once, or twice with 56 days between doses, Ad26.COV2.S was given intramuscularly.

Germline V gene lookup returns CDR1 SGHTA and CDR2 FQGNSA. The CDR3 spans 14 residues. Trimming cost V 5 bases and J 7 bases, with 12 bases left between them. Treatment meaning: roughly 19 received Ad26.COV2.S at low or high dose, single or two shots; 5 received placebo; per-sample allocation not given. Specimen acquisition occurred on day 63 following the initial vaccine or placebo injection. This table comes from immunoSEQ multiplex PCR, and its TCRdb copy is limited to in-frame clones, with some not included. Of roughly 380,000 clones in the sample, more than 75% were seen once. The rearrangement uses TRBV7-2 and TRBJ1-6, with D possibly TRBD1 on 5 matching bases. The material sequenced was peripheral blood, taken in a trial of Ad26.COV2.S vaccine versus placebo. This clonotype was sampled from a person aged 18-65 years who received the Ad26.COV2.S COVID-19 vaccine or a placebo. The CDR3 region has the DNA TGTGCCAGCAGCACAGGAGGGGTGAATTCACCCCTCCACTTT. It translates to CASSTGGVNSPLHF.